This T cell receptor beta chain was sequenced during a study of blood T cell repertoires in COVID-19. Study background: Some COVID-19 samples were acute and others convalescent; all came from the United States, Italy and Spain. Sources were T cells, B-cell-depleted T cells, or PBMCs; the material itself was cDNA or gDNA.

This CDR3 region has 17 residues. Cohorts were determined from participant-reported clinical history. Original handling: Quantification of nucleated cells was approximated via reference gene primer amplification. The repertoire was sequenced with immunoSEQ multiplex PCR; TCRdb's copy has only in-frame clones and lacks some. The D gene and trimming were derived from the DNA, and the V and J assignments and clone size from that table. The sample lists a few hundred thousand clones; approximately 85% were seen once. This receptor was obtained from a woman aged 25 to 39 who had recovered from COVID-19. This chain joins TRBV21-1 and TRBJ2-3; the table's D call TRBD1 went unverified against the DNA. TRBV21-1 is tagged as a pseudogene. The sequenced sample consisted of PBMCs or T cells enriched from blood (not recorded which). CDR3 in amino acids: CASSKAGQGPRWDTQYF. DNA for the CDR3: TGTGCCAGCAGCAAAGCGGGACAGGGGCCCCGGTGGGATACGCAGTATTTT.